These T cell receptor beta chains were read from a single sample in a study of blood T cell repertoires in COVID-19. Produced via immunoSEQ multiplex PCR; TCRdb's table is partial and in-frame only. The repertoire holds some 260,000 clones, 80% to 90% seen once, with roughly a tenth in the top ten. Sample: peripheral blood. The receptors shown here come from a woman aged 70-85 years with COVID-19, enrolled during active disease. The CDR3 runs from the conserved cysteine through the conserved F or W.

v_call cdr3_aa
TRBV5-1 CASSWGGTRPEAFF
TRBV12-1 CASSFAQGGHRSFSYNSPLHF
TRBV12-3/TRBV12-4 CASRLVGDEQFF
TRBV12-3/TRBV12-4 CASSGGQFNEQFF
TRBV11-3 CASSSLTGTEAFF
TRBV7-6 CASSLEPSGRETQYF
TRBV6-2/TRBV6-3 CASSYQVTGTEAFF
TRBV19 CASSKRQNTEAFF
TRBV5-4 CASSDQQGVGEAFF
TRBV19 CASSKGQGANYGYTF
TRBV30 CAWTLTGHYGYTF
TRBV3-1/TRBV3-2 CASSQFGQGYTGELFF
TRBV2 CASSEILSNQPQHF
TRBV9 CASSVGLAGVRGGELFF
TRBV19 CASSPDRNEREGGEQFF
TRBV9 CASSVPSTGNTIYF
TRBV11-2 CASSLSAGANVLTF
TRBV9 CASSVHAGDNSPLHF
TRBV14 CASSQGTGGTGELFF
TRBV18 CASSLNRDIEFF
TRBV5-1 CASSLEAGAIGGELFF
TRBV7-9 CASTDRGYEQYF
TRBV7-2 CASSPGVLLGNTIYF
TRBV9 CASSVTGEKLFF
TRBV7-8 CASSPRGINYGYTF
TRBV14 CASSQEGRRRNTIYF
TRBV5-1 CASSLGSGTDTQYF
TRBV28 CASSLQQETQYF
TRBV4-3 CASSQAKSKGQLYEQYF
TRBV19 CASTPRDRGSGANVLTF
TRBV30 CAWRADRNTEAFF
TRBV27 CASSRTGGDYGYTF
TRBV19 CASGSGLEQYF
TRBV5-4 CASSLGGRAGELFF
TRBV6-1 CASSEGIRGYGYTF
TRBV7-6 CASSSPTNTEAFF
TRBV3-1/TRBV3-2 CASSQVRYEQYF
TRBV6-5 CASSRTGDHQPQHF
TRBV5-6 CASSSNFYEQYF
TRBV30 CAWYEGYGYTF
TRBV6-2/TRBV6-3 CASSYSNYVGTGEDYTF